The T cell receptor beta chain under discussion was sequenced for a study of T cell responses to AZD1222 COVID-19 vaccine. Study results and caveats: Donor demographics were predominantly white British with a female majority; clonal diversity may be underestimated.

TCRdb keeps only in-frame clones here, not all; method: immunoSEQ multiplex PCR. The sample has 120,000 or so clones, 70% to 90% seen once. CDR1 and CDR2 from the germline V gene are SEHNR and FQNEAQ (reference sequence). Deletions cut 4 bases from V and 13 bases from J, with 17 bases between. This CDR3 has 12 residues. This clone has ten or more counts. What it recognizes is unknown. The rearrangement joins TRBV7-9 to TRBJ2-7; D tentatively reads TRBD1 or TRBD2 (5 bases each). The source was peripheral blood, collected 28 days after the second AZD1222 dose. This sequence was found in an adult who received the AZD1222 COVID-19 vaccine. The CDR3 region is CASSSYGRDPYF. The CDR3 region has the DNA TGTGCCAGCAGCTCTTATGGCCGGGACCCCTACTTC.